A selection of T cell receptor beta chains follows, all from one sample in a study of identical twins. TCRdb re-derived calls from the 5' RACE reads in MiXCR, one entry per CDR3 protein. The table lists about 690,000 distinct CDR3 sequences, over 20% of them singletons. In addition, the sample was reused for a study of T cells expressing NK-cell markers.

Sequencing was done on a sample of PBMCs. Every receptor here comes from a woman between 18 and 29 years old in good health. The CDR3 runs from the conserved cysteine through the conserved F or W. D genes are given only for firm matches. Size tells how often a clone was seen (once, few, many) or the class of an expanded clone, and some rows leave it out.

CASSSDRVRPTHSYGYTF | TGTGCCAGCAGCTCGGACAGGGTACGTCCTACGCACTCCTATGGCTACACCTTC | TRBV5-6 | - | TRBJ1-2 | TRBD1 | 18
CAISTQGDEQFF | TGTGCCATCAGTACTCAGGGGGATGAGCAGTTCTTC | TRBV10-3 | - | TRBJ2-1 | TRBD1 | 12
CASSPRGGTLGHEQFF | TGTGCCAGCAGCCCTCGGGGAGGGACCCTTGGGCATGAGCAGTTCTTC | TRBV7-2 | - | TRBJ2-1 | TRBD2 | 16
CSAKGAVITDTQYF | TGCAGTGCTAAGGGTGCGGTTATCACAGATACGCAGTATTTT | TRBV20-1 | - | TRBJ2-3 | - | 14
CASASQGEYGYTF | TGTGCCAGCGCCTCGCAGGGGGAGTATGGCTACACCTTC | TRBV18 | - | TRBJ1-2 | TRBD1 | 13
CASSVLGREVGETQYF | TGTGCCAGCAGCGTATTAGGGCGGGAGGTCGGGGAGACCCAGTACTTC | TRBV9 | - | TRBJ2-5 | TRBD2 | 16
CASSPQGVNYGYTF | TGTGCCAGCTCCCCCCAGGGGGTTAACTATGGCTACACCTTC | TRBV18 | - | TRBJ1-2 | TRBD1 | 14
CAISSQGNTFSYEQYF | TGTGCCATCAGTAGTCAGGGAAATACCTTCTCCTACGAGCAGTACTTC | TRBV10-3 | many | TRBJ2-7 | - | 16
CASSPRPSSGSYNEQFF | TGTGCCAGTAGCCCCCGCCCTTCTAGCGGGTCCTACAATGAGCAGTTCTTC | TRBV19 | - | TRBJ2-1 | TRBD2 | 17
CASSSSGRGYNEQFF | TGTGCCAGCAGTTCTAGCGGGAGAGGCTACAATGAGCAGTTCTTC | TRBV27 | many | TRBJ2-1 | TRBD2 | 15